The 24 T cell receptor beta chains given below trace back to one sample, sequenced in a study of regulatory T cells in long-lasting Graves disease. Libraries of TCR beta came from iRepertoire HTBI primers plus Arm-PCR of CDR3 regions. TCRdb reprocessed the multiplex PCR reads via MiXCR and lists one record per CDR3 protein. Here the sample spans approximately 400,000 distinct CDR3 sequences, approximately 16% being singletons. Time point described: newly diagnosed GD, antithyroid drugs for less than 3 months. There was RNA extracted from PBMCs, and the TCR library was made from it. Separately, the same data were catalogued under a study of T cells in Graves' hyperthyroidism and ophthalmopathy.

The sample here was peripheral blood mononuclear cells (PBMCs), taken at new diagnosis, from a patient treated with antithyroid drugs. Source of these receptors: a woman aged 40 to 50 with Graves disease.

In this sample, this clonotype turned up a few times. The chain has TRBV7-9 and TRBJ2-1; 9 nucleotides align to TRBD2. Germline V gene data show CDR1 as SEHNR and CDR2 as FQNEAQ (reference sequence). The length of the CDR3 is 19 residues. With 1 base clipped from V and 3 bases from J, the junction kept 13 bases outside the gene matches. CDR3 amino acids: CASSLVGVSGSQSYNEQFF. As DNA, the CDR3 is TGTGCCAGCAGCTTAGTAGGTGTTAGCGGGAGTCAGAGCTACAATGAGCAGTTCTTC.

This clonotype was detected ten times or more. This chain joins TRBV11-2 and TRBJ2-7, with 8 bases lining up with TRBD1. Germline V gene lookup returns CDR1 SGHAT and CDR2 FQNNGV. V shed 2 bases, J shed 6 bases, and the junction held 9 bases outside the gene matches. The CDR3 loop spans 15 amino acids. CDR3 sequence reads: CASSLNPRGLGEQYF. DNA for the CDR3: TGTGCCAGCAGCTTAAATCCCAGGGGGCTGGGCGAGCAGTACTTC.

This clonotype was found a few times. This chain connects TRBV10-3 to TRBJ1-2; TRBD1 is a possible D gene (6 bases). The germline V gene has CDR1 ENHRY and CDR2 SYGVKD. Trimming pared 6 bases from V and 4 bases from J, leaving 15 bases between. This CDR3 is 14 amino acids long. The CDR3 region has the DNA TGTGCCATCAGAGGAGATGGACAGAGCTATGGCTACACCTTC. It encodes CAIRGDGQSYGYTF.

This clonotype was observed a few times. The chain employs TRBV2 and TRBJ1-1; D may be TRBD1 (6 bases). Trimming stripped 4 bases from V and 0 bases from J, with 15 bases between. CDR3 length equals 16 residues. Germline-derived CDR1 and CDR2 are SNHLY and FYNNEI. The CDR3 spells CASSVEQGIMNTEAFF. CDR3 coding DNA: TGTGCCAGCAGTGTCGAGCAGGGGATAATGAACACTGAAGCTTTCTTT.

The chain joins TRBV12-3 or TRBV12-4 to TRBJ2-7, with 10 positions matching TRBD1. Trimming removed 5 bases from V and 5 bases from J; junction bases left unmatched: 9. This CDR3 comprises 15 residues. CDR3 residues: CASSPGTGEFHEQYF. CDR3 DNA: TGTGCCAGCAGTCCCGGGACAGGGGAGTTCCACGAGCAGTACTTC.

In regard to this clonotype: A far larger clone lies a single base away; this is likely a read error. The rearrangement uses TRBV12-3 or TRBV12-4 and TRBJ2-1, with 7 bases that match TRBD2. The CDR3 loop spans 15 amino acids. Trimming removed 5 bases from V and 3 bases from J; junction bases left unmatched: 7. The CDR3 spells CASSDKAGIYNEQFF. CDR3 DNA sequence: TGTGCCAGCAGTGACAAAGCGGGAATCTACAATGAGCAGTTCTTC.

This clonotype was recorded many times. The chain joins TRBV18 to TRBJ2-7; 7 bases are a match to TRBD1. The CDR3 sequence is 14 residues long. J gave up 7 bases and V 3 bases, and 9 bases lay outside the gene matches. Germline-derived CDR1 and CDR2 are KGHSH and LQKENI. The CDR3 sequence: CASSPPLTGREQYF. CDR3 in DNA: TGTGCCAGCTCACCCCCCCTGACAGGGCGGGAGCAGTACTTC.

This clonotype was counted at least ten times. The V gene is TRBV12-3 or TRBV12-4, the J gene TRBJ2-7; 7 bases agree with TRBD1. The length of the CDR3 is 15 residues. J gave up 1 base and V 5 bases, and 8 bases lay outside the gene matches. This CDR3 reads CASSQTGKGSYEQYF. The CDR3 nucleotides read TGTGCCAGCAGTCAGACAGGGAAAGGGTCCTACGAGCAGTACTTC.

This chain links TRBV27 with TRBJ2-7, with 9 bases matching TRBD2. The CDR3 has 16 residues. The V gene's germline CDR1 is MNHEY and CDR2 SMNVEV (reference sequence). J was trimmed by 2 bases and V by 6 bases; bases with no gene match: 11. In DNA form, the CDR3 reads TGTGCCAGCAGCCAAGAGCCGGGACTAGCAGCCTACGAGCAGTACTTC. Protein product: CASSQEPGLAAYEQYF.

This clonotype has at least ten counts. This sequence joins TRBV2 and TRBJ1-2; 8 bases map to TRBD1. The V and J ends lost 8 bases and 7 bases, in that order; junction bases with no gene match: 9. This CDR3 spans 13 amino acids. Germline assignment: CDR1 SNHLY and CDR2 FYNNEI. CDR3 in amino acids: CASFDSGGFGYTF. The CDR3, as DNA: TGTGCCAGCTTCGATTCAGGGGGCTTTGGCTACACCTTC.

In this sample, this clonotype turned up many times. The CDR3 sequence: CASSTGLAVNEQFF. For the CDR3, the DNA is TGTGCCAGCAGTACGGGACTAGCGGTCAATGAGCAGTTCTTC. The rearrangement links TRBV11-2 to TRBJ2-1, with 11 bases fitting TRBD2. CDR1 SGHAT and CDR2 FQNNGV come from the germline V gene. This CDR3 contains 14 residues. Trimming cost V 6 bases and J 6 bases; bases outside gene matches: 4. Full variable domain (missing parts from reference TRBV11-2 and TRBJ2-1): EAGVAQSPRYKIIEKRQSVAFWCNPISGHATLYWYQQILGQGPKLLIQFQNNGVVDDSQLPKDRFSAERLKGVDSTLKIQPAKLEDSAVYLCASSTGLAVNEQFFGPGTRLTVL.

This chain links TRBV6-5 with TRBJ2-3; 9 bases align to TRBD2. This CDR3 contains 15 residues. CDR1 is MNHEY and CDR2 is SVGAGI in the germline V gene. J gave up 6 bases and V 3 bases, and 7 bases lay outside the gene matches. The CDR3 reads CASSYGGRAEDTQYF. For the CDR3, the DNA is TGTGCCAGCAGTTATGGCGGGAGGGCCGAGGATACGCAGTATTTT.

A remark on this clonotype: This may be a read error, as it is one base from a much larger clone. The chain carries TRBV7-2 and TRBJ1-6; D not resolved. Germline-derived CDR1 and CDR2 are SGHTA and FQGNSA. The CDR3 consists of 14 residues. The CDR3 DNA sequence: TGTGCCAGCGGCTTAGATCAGATACATTCACCCCTCCACTTT. Protein product: CASGLDQIHSPLHF.

This clonotype was picked up one time. The J gene is TRBJ1-1, the V gene TRBV29-1; D not certain. V lost 0 bases, J lost 10 bases, and 9 bases lay in between. The V gene's germline CDR1 is SQVTM and CDR2 ANQGSEA. The CDR3 covers 11 residues. The CDR3 reads CSVEEGPAAFF. As DNA, the CDR3 is TGCAGCGTTGAAGAAGGGCCGGCAGCTTTCTTT.

This clonotype was seen ten or more times. The rearrangement uses TRBV6-1 and TRBJ1-2; TRBD1 aligns across 10 bases. Germline CDR1 reads MNHNS; CDR2 reads SASEGT. Trimming took 6 bases from V and 2 from J; bases not matched to a gene: 9. This CDR3 region has 16 residues. In nucleotides, the CDR3 is TGTGCCAGCAGACGGACAGGGGGAAGTTGGAACTATGGCTACACCTTC. Encoded protein: CASRRTGGSWNYGYTF.

There are many counts of this clonotype. J is TRBJ1-6 and V is TRBV20-1; D might be TRBD1 (5 bases). The CDR3 extends over 14 amino acids. The germline V gene has CDR1 DFQATT and CDR2 SNEGSKA (reference sequence). Between the trimmed V and J ends, which lost 4 bases and 5 bases, there was a span of 12 bases. For the CDR3, the DNA is TGCAGTGCTACTCGAGGGGTTGATAATTCACCCCTCCACTTT. Amino acid sequence: CSATRGVDNSPLHF.

Details on this clonotype: Given a much more abundant clone one base away, this may be a read error. In nucleotides, the CDR3 is TGTGCCAGCAGTTTAGCGCGGACAGGATTATCCTACAATGAGCAGTTGTTC. Translated: CASSLARTGLSYNEQLF. The chain couples TRBV12-3 or TRBV12-4 to TRBJ2-1, with 7 bases lining up with TRBD1. This CDR3 is built from 17 residues.

This clonotype appeared many times. This chain connects TRBV15 to TRBJ2-2; 7 nucleotides line up with TRBD2. V lost 1 base, J lost 2 bases, and 10 bases stayed unmatched. The CDR3 is 18 residues long. Germline assignment: CDR1 LNHNV and CDR2 YYDKDF (reference sequence). CDR3 in amino acids: CATSRAETLGLNTGELFF. For the CDR3, the DNA is TGTGCCACCAGCAGAGCCGAGACCCTGGGACTAAACACCGGGGAGCTGTTTTTT.

This chain links TRBV18 with TRBJ2-1, with 11 bases aligning to TRBD2. Losses at the gene ends were 3 bases for V and 6 bases for J; bases not matched to a gene: 16. Germline V CDR1 and CDR2: KGHSH, LQKENI. CDR3 size: 19 residues. The CDR3 protein is CASSPPLLAGALRGNEQFF. The CDR3 nucleotides read TGTGCCAGCTCACCCCCTTTACTAGCGGGAGCGCTACGCGGCAATGAGCAGTTCTTC.

In its sample, this clonotype was seen many times. The chain is built from TRBV28 and TRBJ2-5, with 9 bases aligning to TRBD1. The V gene end was trimmed by 6 bases and the J gene end by 5 bases; junction bases not matched to a gene: 7. From germline, CDR1 is MDHEN and CDR2 SYDVKM. The CDR3 extends over 14 amino acids. CDR3 coding DNA: TGTGCCAGCAGGCATACAGGGGGCGAGGAGACCCAGTACTTC. Amino acid sequence: CASRHTGGEETQYF. The complete variable domain, with remaining parts taken from reference TRBV28 and TRBJ2-5, reads DVKVTQSSRYLVKRTGEKVFLECVQDMDHENMFWYRQDPGLGLRLIYFSYDVKMKEKGDIPEGYSVSREKKERFSLILESASTNQTSMYLCASRHTGGEETQYFGPGTRLLVL.

This clonotype has a handful of counts. A clone one base away is much larger, so this may be a read error. The V gene is TRBV12-3 or TRBV12-4, the J gene TRBJ2-3; 7 positions agree with TRBD2. With V trimmed by 2 bases and J by 6 bases, 8 bases remained unmatched. The CDR3 covers 15 residues. For the CDR3, the DNA is TGTGCCAGCAGTTTAATGCGGGAGAGCCGGGATACGCAGTATTTT. Protein sequence: CASSLMRESRDTQYF.

There are many counts of this clonotype. This chain joins TRBV12-3 or TRBV12-4 and TRBJ2-2; the D is unclear. The V end was cut by 5 bases, the J end by 7 bases, with 5 bases between. The CDR3 has 11 amino acids. DNA of the CDR3: TGTGCCAGCAGTCCCAACGGGGAGCTGTTTTTT. Translating it yields CASSPNGELFF.

This clonotype was recorded at least ten times. The chain employs TRBV11-2 and TRBJ2-1; D gene uncertain. This CDR3 region has 16 residues. Per germline, CDR1 SGHAT and CDR2 FQNNGV. V was shortened by 0 bases and J by 5 bases, with 14 bases between the two germline ends. The CDR3 DNA reads TGTGCCAGCAGCTTAGAGTTGATGAGAGTGGACAATGAGCAGTTCTTC. Amino acids: CASSLELMRVDNEQFF.

This clonotype was observed at least ten times. The rearrangement joins TRBV7-9 to TRBJ2-2; TRBD1 matches at 7 bases. Losses at the gene ends were 11 bases for V and 2 bases for J; bases not matched to a gene: 8. Germline assignment: CDR1 SEHNR and CDR2 FQNEAQ (reference sequence). The CDR3 has 14 amino acids. The CDR3 loop reads CASKGQSNTGELFF. CDR3 coding DNA: TGTGCCTCTAAGGGACAGTCAAACACCGGGGAGCTGTTTTTT.